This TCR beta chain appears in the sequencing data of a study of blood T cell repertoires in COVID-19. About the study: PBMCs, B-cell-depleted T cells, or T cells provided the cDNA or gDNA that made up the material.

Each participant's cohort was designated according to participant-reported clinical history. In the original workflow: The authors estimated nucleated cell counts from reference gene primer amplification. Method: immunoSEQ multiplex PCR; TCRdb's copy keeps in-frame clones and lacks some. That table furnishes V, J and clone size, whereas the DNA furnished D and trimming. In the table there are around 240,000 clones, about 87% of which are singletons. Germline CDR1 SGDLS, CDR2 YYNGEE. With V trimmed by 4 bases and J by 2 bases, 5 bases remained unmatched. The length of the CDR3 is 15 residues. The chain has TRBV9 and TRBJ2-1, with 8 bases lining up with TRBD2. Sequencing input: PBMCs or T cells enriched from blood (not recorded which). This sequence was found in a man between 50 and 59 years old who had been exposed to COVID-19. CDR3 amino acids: CASSPRGVPYNEQFF. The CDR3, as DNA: TGTGCCAGCAGCCCGCGGGGGGTCCCCTACAATGAGCAGTTCTTC.